The rows below give T cell receptor beta chains drawn from one sample of a study of CD8 T cells in ankylosing spondylitis. One entry per CDR3 protein results from TCRdb running MiXCR on the 5' RACE reads. This sample yields 150,000 or so distinct CDR3 sequences, of which 30% to 35% are seen a single time; 4.5% to 6% belongs to the top ten. The sequencing input was synovial fluid, either unsorted or a sorted T cell fraction (not recorded which). The receptors here all came from a male donor with ankylosing spondylitis. CDR3s include the opening cysteine and the closing phenylalanine or tryptophan. A row's size may be missing; if present it is once, few, many or a size class.

clone size: few; V gene: TRBV30; CDR3 protein: CAWKSSDTQYF
clone size: few; V gene: TRBV7-8; CDR3 protein: CASRSSTGEVITQYF
clone size: .; V gene: TRBV20-1; CDR3 protein: CSARFSGRALDEQFF
clone size: few; V gene: TRBV10-3; CDR3 protein: CAISEPIRGPNTGELFF
clone size: .; V gene: TRBV2; CDR3 protein: CASASMGVGTTEAFF
clone size: .; V gene: TRBV3-1; CDR3 protein: CASSYRTDNQPQHF
clone size: .; V gene: TRBV20-1; CDR3 protein: CSAPRDRVSNYGYTF
clone size: .; V gene: TRBV5-1; CDR3 protein: CASSLGDSYNEQFF
clone size: .; V gene: TRBV30; CDR3 protein: CAWGTGAPQETQYF
clone size: many; V gene: TRBV30; CDR3 protein: CAWRPKGGNTIYF
clone size: few; V gene: TRBV9; CDR3 protein: CASSVGQGGMGYGYTF
clone size: once; V gene: TRBV4-1; CDR3 protein: CASSHPDREAFGYTF
clone size: many; V gene: TRBV20-1; CDR3 protein: CSAKSLAGEKREFF
clone size: many; V gene: TRBV7-2; CDR3 protein: CASSTTWARTETQYF
clone size: few; V gene: TRBV20-1; CDR3 protein: CSARDRTVVSRGYTF
clone size: many; V gene: TRBV6-2/TRBV6-3; CDR3 protein: CASTPGGRGGNEQFF
clone size: few; V gene: TRBV20-1; CDR3 protein: CSAQGLVTGELFF
clone size: .; V gene: TRBV6-2/TRBV6-3; CDR3 protein: CASNDGLVHETQYF
clone size: .; V gene: TRBV12-3/TRBV12-4; CDR3 protein: CASSLARQAGKLFF
clone size: .; V gene: TRBV9; CDR3 protein: CASSVEQGNEQFF
clone size: .; V gene: TRBV20-1; CDR3 protein: CSAPGPGTDTQYF
clone size: many; V gene: TRBV4-3; CDR3 protein: CASSQDQGRGERDGYTF
clone size: few; V gene: TRBV3-1; CDR3 protein: CASSLRRNSGNTIYF